One and the same sample provided the 16 T cell receptor beta chains below, sequenced in a study of PD-L1 blockade in urothelial cancer. Method: immunoSEQ multiplex PCR; TCRdb's copy keeps in-frame clones and lacks some. The sample consists of fewer than 30,000 clones, 80% to 90% of them appearing once. The time point was: peripheral blood 6 weeks after treatment start. Sample: PBMCs, taken around atezolizumab (anti-PD-L1) treatment. Receptors originate from a man between 65 and 85 years old with urothelial cancer.

The chain has TRBV6-6 and TRBJ2-1, with a weak D call TRBD2 (6 bases). The V end was cut by 6 bases, the J end by 4 bases, with 13 bases between. The CDR3 is 14 residues long. Germline V gene lookup returns CDR1 MNHNY and CDR2 SVGAGI (reference sequence). In nucleotides, the CDR3 is TGTGCCAGCAGCAGTAGCGGATTATACAATGAGCAGTTCTTC. Amino acids: CASSSSGLYNEQFF.

V and J are TRBV4-1 and TRBJ2-2; D is perhaps TRBD2 (6 bases). V was cut by 0 bases and J by 4 bases, with 21 bases left in between. Germline values: CDR1 MGHRA, CDR2 YSYEKL. This CDR3 comprises 19 residues. The CDR3 reads CASSQDHRLRPGSTGELFF. The CDR3 DNA is TGCGCCAGCAGCCAAGATCACCGGCTAAGGCCCGGGAGCACCGGGGAGCTGTTTTTT.

This clone occurred a few times. V and J are TRBV2 and TRBJ2-1; tentatively, D is TRBD1 (6 bases). This CDR3 has 14 residues. Trimming cost V 6 bases and J 1 base, with 10 bases left between them. Germline V gives CDR1 SNHLY, CDR2 FYNNEI. The CDR3 DNA is TGTGCCAGCAGCGCCGACAGGTCCTACAATGAGCAGTTCTTC. It is translated as CASSADRSYNEQFF.

In nucleotides, the CDR3 is TGCGCCACCCTGGGAGCTAACTATGGCTACACCTTC. This encodes CATLGANYGYTF. The chain is built from TRBV4-1 and TRBJ1-2; D remains ambiguous. Germline CDR1 is MGHRA and CDR2 is YSYEKL. V was clipped by 10 bases and J by 0 bases, with 9 bases between them. CDR3 size: 12 residues.

This clone occurred once. The rearrangement links TRBV7-3 to TRBJ2-3; tentatively, D is TRBD2 (5 bases). With 2 bases removed from V and 3 bases from J, the gap between germline ends came to 12 bases. Germline CDR1 SGHTA, CDR2 FQGTGA. CDR3 length: 15 residues. The CDR3 nucleotides are TGTGCCAGCAGCTTACTTGGATCGGGGACAGATACGCAGTATTTT. Translating gives CASSLLGSGTDTQYF.

The genes are TRBV27 and TRBJ2-5; TRBD2 matches at 15 bases. Germline trimming cut 7 bases from V and 5 bases from J; bases unmatched to any gene: 14. The CDR3 sequence is 18 residues long. From germline, CDR1 is MNHEY and CDR2 SMNVEV (reference sequence). CDR3 in DNA: TGTGCCAGCATGGGCCTGAGGACTAGCGGGAGGGCCGGGGAGACCCAGTACTTC. The encoded protein is CASMGLRTSGRAGETQYF.

The chain has TRBV15 and TRBJ2-5; TRBD1 is a possible D gene (7 bases). V lost 5 bases and J lost 7, with 20 bases in between. The CDR3 consists of 15 residues. From germline, CDR1 is LNHNV and CDR2 YYDKDF (reference sequence). CDR3 nucleotides: TGTGCCACCAGCGGAGGGGGGCAGGGGGGATGGACCCAGTACTTC. This codes for CATSGGGQGGWTQYF. The whole variable domain, filled in from reference TRBV15 and TRBJ2-5, reads DAMVIQNPRYQVTQFGKPVTLSCSQTLNHNVMYWYQQKSSQAPKLLFHYYDKDFNNEADTPDNFQSRRPNTSFCFLDIRSPGLGDTAMYLCATSGGGQGGWTQYFGPGTRLLVL.

This chain connects TRBV6-5 to TRBJ2-5; 9 bases map to TRBD2. Germline V CDR1 and CDR2: MNHEY, SVGAGI. Germline trimming cut 4 bases from V and 5 bases from J; bases unmatched to any gene: 8. CDR3 length: 15 amino acids. For the CDR3, the DNA is TGTGCCAGCAGTTGGACTAGCGAGAGACGTGAGACCCAGTACTTC. Protein: CASSWTSERRETQYF.

The genes are TRBV14 and TRBJ1-4, with TRBD1 matching over 7 bases. Germline V gives CDR1 SGHDN, CDR2 FVKESK. V was pared by 0 bases and J by 7 bases, with 5 bases of the junction left unmatched. The CDR3 length is 15 residues. The CDR3 here is CASSQDLGGGEKLFF. The CDR3 DNA reads as TGTGCCAGCAGCCAAGACCTAGGGGGCGGTGAAAAACTGTTTTTT.

The V gene is TRBV12-5, the J gene TRBJ1-1; tentatively, D is TRBD1 (5 bases). The germline V gene encodes CDR1 LGHNT and CDR2 FRNRAP. CDR3 length: 12 amino acids. The V gene lost 3 bases and the J gene lost 5 bases, with 7 bases spanning the gap. For the CDR3, the DNA is TGTGCTAGTGGTTTAGGGGATACTGAAGCTTTCTTT. Translating gives CASGLGDTEAFF.

This chain uses TRBV7-9 with TRBJ1-2, with a tentative D call TRBD1 (5 bases). Per germline, CDR1 SEHNR and CDR2 FQNEAQ (reference sequence). CDR3 length: 12 amino acids. Trimming cost V 5 bases and J 4 bases, with 8 bases left between them. DNA for the CDR3: TGTGCCAGCAGCCGACAGTTCTATGGCTACACCTTC. Translating gives CASSRQFYGYTF. Full variable domain (remainder filled in from reference TRBV7-9 and TRBJ1-2): DTGVSQNPRHKITKRGQNVTFRCDPISEHNRLYWYRQTLGQGPEFLTYFQNEAQLEKSRLLSDRFSAERPKGSFSTLEIQRTEQGDSAMYLCASSRQFYGYTFGSGTRLTVV.

The V and J genes are TRBV5-8 and TRBJ1-5; 7 bases fit TRBD1. This CDR3 spans 15 amino acids. From germline, CDR1 is SGHTS and CDR2 YDEGEE. J gave up 7 bases and V 4 bases, and 11 bases lay outside the gene matches. In DNA, the CDR3 is TGTGCCAGCAGCGTGGGGACAGTTACGGGCCAGCCCCAGCATTTT. It encodes CASSVGTVTGQPQHF.

This chain links TRBV7-2 with TRBJ2-5; 9 bases align to TRBD2. The germline CDR1 and CDR2 sequences are SGHTA and FQGNSA. This CDR3 is built from 16 residues. Losses at the gene ends were 5 bases for V and 7 bases for J; bases not matched to a gene: 14. CDR3 nucleotides: TGTGCCAGCAGCGAGCGGCGGGGGGGATCTGAAGGGACCCAGTACTTC. Amino acid sequence: CASSERRGGSEGTQYF.

This clone was counted between two and nine times. The rearrangement joins TRBV7-3 to TRBJ2-1; a weak D match, TRBD2 (6 bases). This CDR3 has 13 residues. Germline V gene data show CDR1 as SGHTA and CDR2 as FQGTGA. The V end was cut by 5 bases, the J end by 9 bases, with 14 bases between. The CDR3 here is CASSPPRRGEQFF. Here the CDR3 DNA reads TGTGCCAGCAGCCCCCCCCGGCGGGGTGAGCAGTTCTTC.

This chain connects TRBV29-1 to TRBJ1-1; D gene unclear. Germline CDR1 reads SQVTM; CDR2 reads ANQGSEA. The CDR3 has 14 residues. V lost 3 bases and J lost 5, with 16 bases in between. CDR3 residues: CSVDPQWRETEAFF. CDR3 DNA: TGCAGCGTTGACCCTCAGTGGCGGGAGACTGAAGCTTTCTTT.

V and J are TRBV4-3 and TRBJ2-7, with 10 bases matching TRBD1. V shed 0 bases and J 0 bases; nucleotides not matched to a gene: 8. There are 18 residues in the CDR3. Germline CDR1 reads LGHNA; CDR2 reads YSLEER. For the CDR3, the DNA is TGCGCCAGCAGCCAAGAAAGGGGGGACAGGGGACCCTCCTACGAGCAGTACTTC. As protein: CASSQERGDRGPSYEQYF.